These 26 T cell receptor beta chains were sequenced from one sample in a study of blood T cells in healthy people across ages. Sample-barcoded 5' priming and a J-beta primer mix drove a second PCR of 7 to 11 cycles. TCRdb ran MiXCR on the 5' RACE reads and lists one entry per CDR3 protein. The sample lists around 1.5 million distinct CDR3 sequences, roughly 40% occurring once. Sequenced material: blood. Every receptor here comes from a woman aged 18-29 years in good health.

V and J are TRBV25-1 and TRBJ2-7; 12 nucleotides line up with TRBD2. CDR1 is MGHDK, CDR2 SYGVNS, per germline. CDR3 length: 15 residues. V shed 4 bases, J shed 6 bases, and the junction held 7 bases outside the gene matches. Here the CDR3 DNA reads TGTGCCAGCAGTGGGGTGACTAGCGGGAGATTCGAGCAGTACTTC. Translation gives CASSGVTSGRFEQYF.

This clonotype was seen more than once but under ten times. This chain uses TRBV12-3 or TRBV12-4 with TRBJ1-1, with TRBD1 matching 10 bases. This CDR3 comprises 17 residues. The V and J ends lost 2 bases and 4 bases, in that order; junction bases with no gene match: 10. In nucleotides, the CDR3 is TGTGCCAGCAGTTTAAAGGGGACAGGGGTGGATGGCACTGAAGCTTTCTTT. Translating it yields CASSLKGTGVDGTEAFF.

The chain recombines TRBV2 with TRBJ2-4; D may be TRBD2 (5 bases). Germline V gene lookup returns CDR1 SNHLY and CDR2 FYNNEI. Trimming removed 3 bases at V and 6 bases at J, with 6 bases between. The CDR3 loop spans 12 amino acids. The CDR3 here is CASSEGVNIQYF. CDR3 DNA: TGTGCCAGCAGTGAGGGAGTAAACATTCAGTACTTC.

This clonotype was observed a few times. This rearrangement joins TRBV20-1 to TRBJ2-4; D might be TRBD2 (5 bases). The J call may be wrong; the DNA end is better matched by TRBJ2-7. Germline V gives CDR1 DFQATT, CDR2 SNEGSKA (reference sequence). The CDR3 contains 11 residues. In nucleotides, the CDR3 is TGCAGTCGGACTGGTGGCCACGAGCAGTACTTC. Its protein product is CSRTGGHEQYF.

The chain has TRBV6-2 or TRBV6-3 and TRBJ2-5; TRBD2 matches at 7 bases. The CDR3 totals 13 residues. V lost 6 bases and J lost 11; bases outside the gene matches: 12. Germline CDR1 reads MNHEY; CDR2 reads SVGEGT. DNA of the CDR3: TGTGCCAGCAGGCCAACTAGCGTACGGGAGCAGTACTTC. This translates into CASRPTSVREQYF.

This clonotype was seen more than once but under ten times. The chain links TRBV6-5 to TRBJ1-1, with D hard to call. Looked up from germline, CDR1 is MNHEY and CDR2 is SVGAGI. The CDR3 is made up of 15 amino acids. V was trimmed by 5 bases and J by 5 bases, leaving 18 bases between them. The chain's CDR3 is CASSAPGGWKTEAFF. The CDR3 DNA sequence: TGTGCCAGCAGTGCCCCGGGAGGTTGGAAAACTGAAGCTTTCTTT.

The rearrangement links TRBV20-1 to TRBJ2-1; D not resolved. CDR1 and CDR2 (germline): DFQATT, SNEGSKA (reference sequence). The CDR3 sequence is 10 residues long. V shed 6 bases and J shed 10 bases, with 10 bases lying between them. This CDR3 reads CSASRHEQFF. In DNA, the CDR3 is TGCAGTGCGAGTCGACACGAGCAGTTCTTC.

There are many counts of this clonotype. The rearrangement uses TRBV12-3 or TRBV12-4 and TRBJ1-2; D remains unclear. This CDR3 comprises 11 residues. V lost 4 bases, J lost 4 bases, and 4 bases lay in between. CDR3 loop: CASSSTYGYTF. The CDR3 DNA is TGTGCCAGCAGTTCCACCTATGGCTACACCTTC.

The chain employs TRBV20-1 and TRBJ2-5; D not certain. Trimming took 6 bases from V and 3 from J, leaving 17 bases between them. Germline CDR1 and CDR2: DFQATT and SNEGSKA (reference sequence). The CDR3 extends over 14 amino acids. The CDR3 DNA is TGCAGTGCCCCCAGGCCGTTGACCAAAGAGACCCAGTACTTC. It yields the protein CSAPRPLTKETQYF.

The CDR3 DNA sequence: TGCGCCAGCAGAAAACATAGCGGGAGCCAAGGAGATACGCAGTATTTT. Translated: CASRKHSGSQGDTQYF. This chain links TRBV4-1 with TRBJ2-3, with TRBD2 matching 9 bases. Looked up from germline, CDR1 is MGHRA and CDR2 is YSYEKL. The V and J ends lost 6 bases and 5 bases, in that order; junction bases with no gene match: 12. The CDR3 runs to 16 residues.

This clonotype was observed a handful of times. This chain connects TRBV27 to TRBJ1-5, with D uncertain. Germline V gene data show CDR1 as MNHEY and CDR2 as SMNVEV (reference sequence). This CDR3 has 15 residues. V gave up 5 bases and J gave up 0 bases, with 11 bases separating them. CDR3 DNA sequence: TGTGCCAGCAGTGGCGACAAGCATAGCAATCAGCCCCAGCATTTT. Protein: CASSGDKHSNQPQHF.

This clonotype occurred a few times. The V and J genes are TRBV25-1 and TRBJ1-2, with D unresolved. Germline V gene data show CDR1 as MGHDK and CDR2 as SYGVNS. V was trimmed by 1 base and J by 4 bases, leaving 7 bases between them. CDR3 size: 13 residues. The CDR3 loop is CASSEWESYGYTF. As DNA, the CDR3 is TGTGCCAGCAGTGAATGGGAGTCCTATGGCTACACCTTC.

The CDR3 DNA sequence: TGCAGTGCTATCTGCGGGGCCCAAGGGGCAGATACGCAGTATTTT. Its protein product is CSAICGAQGADTQYF. V and J are TRBV20-1 and TRBJ2-3; a weak D match, TRBD2 (6 bases). The germline V gene has CDR1 DFQATT and CDR2 SNEGSKA (reference sequence). The V and J ends lost 4 bases and 4 bases respectively, with 18 bases between them. This CDR3 is built from 15 residues.

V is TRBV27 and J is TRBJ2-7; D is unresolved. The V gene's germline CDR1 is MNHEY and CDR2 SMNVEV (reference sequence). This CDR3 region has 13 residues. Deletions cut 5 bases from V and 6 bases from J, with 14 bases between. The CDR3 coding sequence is TGTGCCAGCAGTCCCTCGCTTTCAGGCGAGCAGTACTTC. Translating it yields CASSPSLSGEQYF.

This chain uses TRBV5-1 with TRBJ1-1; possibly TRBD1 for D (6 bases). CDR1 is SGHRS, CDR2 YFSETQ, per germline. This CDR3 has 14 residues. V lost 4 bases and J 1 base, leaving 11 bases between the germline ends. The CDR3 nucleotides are TGCGCCAGCAGCATTCCGGGACAGAACACTGAAGCTTTCTTT. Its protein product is CASSIPGQNTEAFF.

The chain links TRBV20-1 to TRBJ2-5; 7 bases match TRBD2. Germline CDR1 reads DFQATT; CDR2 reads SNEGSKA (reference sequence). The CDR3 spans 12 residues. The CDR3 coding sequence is TGCAGGGCCACGGGAGGTCAAGAGACCCAGTACTTC. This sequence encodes CRATGGQETQYF.

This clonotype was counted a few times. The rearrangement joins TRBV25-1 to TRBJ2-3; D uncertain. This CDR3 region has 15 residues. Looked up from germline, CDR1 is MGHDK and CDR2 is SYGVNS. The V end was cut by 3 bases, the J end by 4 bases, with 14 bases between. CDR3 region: CASSEWLEASDTQYF. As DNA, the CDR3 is TGTGCCAGCAGTGAGTGGTTAGAGGCTTCAGATACGCAGTATTTT. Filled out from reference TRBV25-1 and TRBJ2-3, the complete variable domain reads EADIYQTPRYLVIGTGKKITLECSQTMGHDKMYWYQQDPGMELHLIHYSYGVNSTEKGDLSSESTVSRIRTEHFPLTLESARPSHTSQYLCASSEWLEASDTQYFGPGTRLTVL.

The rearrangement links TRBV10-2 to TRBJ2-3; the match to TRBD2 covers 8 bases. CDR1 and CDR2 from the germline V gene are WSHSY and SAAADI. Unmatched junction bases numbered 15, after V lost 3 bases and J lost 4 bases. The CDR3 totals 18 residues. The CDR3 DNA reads TGCGCCAGCAGTGACCCCGGTAGCGGGGAGTCTAGGGCAGATACGCAGTATTTT. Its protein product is CASSDPGSGESRADTQYF.

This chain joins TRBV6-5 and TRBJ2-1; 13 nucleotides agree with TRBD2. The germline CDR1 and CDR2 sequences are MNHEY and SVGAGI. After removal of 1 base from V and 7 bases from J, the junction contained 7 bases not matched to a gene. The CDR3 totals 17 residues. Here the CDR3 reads CASSYLLAGGPRNEQFF. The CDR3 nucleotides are TGTGCCAGCAGTTACTTACTAGCGGGAGGGCCTAGGAATGAGCAGTTCTTC.

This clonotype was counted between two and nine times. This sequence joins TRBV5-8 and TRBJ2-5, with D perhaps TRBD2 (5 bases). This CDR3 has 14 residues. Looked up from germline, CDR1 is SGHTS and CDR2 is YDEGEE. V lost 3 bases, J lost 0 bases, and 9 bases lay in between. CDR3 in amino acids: CASSSPADQETQYF. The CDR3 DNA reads TGTGCCAGCAGCTCTCCAGCGGACCAAGAGACCCAGTACTTC.

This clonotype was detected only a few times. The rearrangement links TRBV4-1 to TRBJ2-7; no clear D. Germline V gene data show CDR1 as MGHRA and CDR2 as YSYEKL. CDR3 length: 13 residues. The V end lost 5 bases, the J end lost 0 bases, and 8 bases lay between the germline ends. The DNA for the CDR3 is TGCGCCAGCAGCGACGCGGTCTCCTACGAGCAGTACTTC. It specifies CASSDAVSYEQYF.

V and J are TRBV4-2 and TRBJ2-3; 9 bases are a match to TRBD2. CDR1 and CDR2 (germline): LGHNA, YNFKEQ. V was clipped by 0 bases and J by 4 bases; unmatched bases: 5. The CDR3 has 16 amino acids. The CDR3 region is CASSQDHQREADTQYF. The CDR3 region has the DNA TGTGCCAGCAGCCAAGATCATCAGCGGGAGGCAGATACGCAGTATTTT.

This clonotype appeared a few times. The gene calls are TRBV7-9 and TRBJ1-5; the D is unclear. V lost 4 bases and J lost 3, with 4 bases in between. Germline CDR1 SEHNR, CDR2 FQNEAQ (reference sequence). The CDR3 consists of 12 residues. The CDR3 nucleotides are TGTGCCAGCAGCTGGTACAATCAGCCCCAGCATTTT. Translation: CASSWYNQPQHF.

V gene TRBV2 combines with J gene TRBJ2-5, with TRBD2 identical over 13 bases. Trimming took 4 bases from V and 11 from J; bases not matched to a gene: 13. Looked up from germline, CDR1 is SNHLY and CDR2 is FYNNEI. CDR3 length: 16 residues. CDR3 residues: CASSARLAGGGNEQYF. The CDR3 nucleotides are TGTGCCAGCAGTGCAAGACTAGCGGGAGGAGGCAATGAGCAGTACTTC.

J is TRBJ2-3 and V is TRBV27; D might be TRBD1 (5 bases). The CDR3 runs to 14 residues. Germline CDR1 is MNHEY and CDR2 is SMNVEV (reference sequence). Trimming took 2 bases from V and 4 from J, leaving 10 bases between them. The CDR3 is CASSLKDIADTQYF. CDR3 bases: TGTGCCAGCAGTTTAAAGGACATAGCAGATACGCAGTATTTT.

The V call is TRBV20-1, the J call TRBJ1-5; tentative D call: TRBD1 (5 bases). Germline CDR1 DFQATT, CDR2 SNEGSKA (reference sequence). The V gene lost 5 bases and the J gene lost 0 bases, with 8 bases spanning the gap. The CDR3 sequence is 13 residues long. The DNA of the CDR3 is TGCAGTGCTGTCCAGGGTAGCAATCAGCCCCAGCATTTT. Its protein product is CSAVQGSNQPQHF.